This T cell receptor (beta chain) was sequenced in a study of CD8 T cells in ankylosing spondylitis (TCRdb year 2017). A note on the overall study: The study set out to find disease-linked TCR variants by profiling T cell receptor beta repertoires in ankylosing spondylitis patients and healthy donors. In total, the full study cohort was made up of nearly 110 healthy donors and about two dozen ankylosing spondylitis patients. Peripheral blood was sampled, and synovial fluid was also collected from ankylosing spondylitis patients.

This clonotype was detected many times. There is no known antigen for this receptor. A junction end diverges from the germline sequence, so it may reflect a read error. The instrument was an Illumina HiSeq 2500. TCR beta libraries were prepared by quantitative 5'-RACE with molecular barcodes. The study's processing was this. A new computational method based on a probabilistic model of VDJ rearrangement was used to identify disease-linked TCR variants. The public reads were run again by TCRdb, first through fastp at Q25 and then through MiXCR, and only productive beta chains were kept. Records with the same CDR3 protein are collapsed into one entry carrying the most frequent genes and DNA. The V and J calls here are based on TCRdb, not the publication. The sample table lists some 250,000 distinct CDR3 sequences, less than 10% of them with a count of one. Jointly, the top ten make up 6.8% of the sample.

The germline V gene sets CDR1 to SGHTA and CDR2 to FQGNSA. From cysteine to phenylalanine, the CDR3 is 16 amino acids long. The retained sequence is limited to the CDR3, 48 bases, with the frame set at the first base. Here is what the overall study found, with its caveats: Some TCR beta motif variants had previously been reported in synovial fluid and blood of reactive arthritis patients, which suggested common disease-initiation mechanisms. The disease-linked clones showed a CD8+ phenotype and occurred at relatively low frequencies in peripheral blood. According to the report, matched synovial fluid samples from ankylosing spondylitis patients were significantly enriched for the disease-linked clones. Blood from ankylosing spondylitis patients appeared to be characterized by a TCR beta motif composed of about 8 highly homologous amino acid variants.

The TCR originated in a male donor with ankylosing spondylitis or in good health (not recorded which). This chain is built from TRBV7-2 and TRBJ2-5; a tentative D call is TRBD1 (5 bases match). The sample consisted of blood, either unsorted or a sorted T cell fraction (not recorded which). The CDR3: CASSLAAQGRSETQYF. The DNA sequence is given as TGTGCTAGCAGCTTAGCAGCCCAGGGTCGGAGCGAGACCCAGTACTTC.